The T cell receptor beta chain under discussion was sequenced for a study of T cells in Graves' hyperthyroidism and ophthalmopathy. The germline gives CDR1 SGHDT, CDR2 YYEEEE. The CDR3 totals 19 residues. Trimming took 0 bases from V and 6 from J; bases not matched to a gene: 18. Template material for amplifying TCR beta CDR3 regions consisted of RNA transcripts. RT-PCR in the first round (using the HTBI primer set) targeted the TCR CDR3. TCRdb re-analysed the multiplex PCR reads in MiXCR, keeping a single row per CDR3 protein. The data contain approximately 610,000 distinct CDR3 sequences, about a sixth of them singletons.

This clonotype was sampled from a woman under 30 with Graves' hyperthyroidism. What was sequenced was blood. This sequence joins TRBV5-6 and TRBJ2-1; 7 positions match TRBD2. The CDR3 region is CASSLVVGGGRVSFNEQFF. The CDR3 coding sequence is TGTGCCAGCAGCTTGGTGGTTGGGGGAGGGCGAGTCTCATTCAATGAGCAGTTCTTC.